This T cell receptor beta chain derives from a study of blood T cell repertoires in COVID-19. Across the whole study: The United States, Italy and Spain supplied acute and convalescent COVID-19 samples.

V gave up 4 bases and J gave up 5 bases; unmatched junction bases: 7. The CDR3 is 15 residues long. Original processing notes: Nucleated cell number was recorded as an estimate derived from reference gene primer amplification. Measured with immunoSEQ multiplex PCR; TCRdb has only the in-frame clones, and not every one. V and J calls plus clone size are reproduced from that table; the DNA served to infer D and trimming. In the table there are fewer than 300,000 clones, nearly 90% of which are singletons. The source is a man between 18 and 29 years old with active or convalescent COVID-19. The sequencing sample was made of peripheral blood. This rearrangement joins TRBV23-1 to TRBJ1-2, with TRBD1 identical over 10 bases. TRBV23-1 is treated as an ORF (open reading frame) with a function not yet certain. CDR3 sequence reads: CASSRRQGAWYGYTF. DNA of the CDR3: TGCGCCAGCAGTCGCCGACAGGGGGCATGGTATGGCTACACCTTC.